This T cell receptor (beta chain) stems from a study of CD8 T cells in Susac syndrome. CDR1 LGHDT and CDR2 YNNKEL come from the germline V gene (reference sequence). The CDR3 length is 15 residues. The V and J ends lost 1 base and 0 bases respectively, with 10 bases between them. After extraction with the RNeasy kit, about 0.5 to 1 ug of the RNA was reverse transcribed using random hexamers. TCRdb fed the immunoSEQ multiplex PCR reads into MiXCR, producing one record per CDR3 protein. This sample carries some 260,000 distinct CDR3 sequences, around 95% of them seen once, and the ten largest clones take approximately 0.072%.

The sample taken for sequencing was CD4+ T cells from PBMCs. The source is a human donor with multiple sclerosis. The chain uses TRBV3-1 and TRBJ2-7; possibly TRBD2 for D (6 bases). The DNA of the CDR3 is TGTGCCAGCAGCCAAGTGGGACTTGCCTCCTACGAGCAGTACTTC. Translation gives CASSQVGLASYEQYF.